What follows is one TCR beta chain and its context. The target antigen is unknown. The source of the sample is a study of cytomegalovirus exposure and HLA in healthy donors. Study in general: It was reported in a later analysis that the same platform had been used for the roughly 130 validation repertoires as for the 666 first-cohort repertoires. The study's findings and limits: First-cohort TCR clusters tended to co-occur in the roughly 130 validation repertoires, a later analysis found. Many donors shared some public TCRs, even though most TCR sequences were rare.

This table comes from immunoSEQ multiplex PCR, and its TCRdb copy is limited to in-frame clones, with some not included. The sample yields 52,000 or so clones, about 88% seen once. Trimming took off 4 bases at V and 1 base at J, with 12 bases between the two ends. This CDR3 is 15 amino acids long. In germline, CDR1 is KGHSH, CDR2 LQKENI. This sequence was found in a woman between 18 and 29 years old in good health and CMV-seronegative. The rearrangement links TRBV18 to TRBJ2-3; D is perhaps TRBD1 (5 bases). The sequenced sample consisted of PBMCs. The CDR3 DNA sequence: TGTGCCAGCTCACTCCCAGGGTTAGGCACAGATACGCAGTATTTT. It is translated as CASSLPGLGTDTQYF. Supplemented by reference TRBV18 and TRBJ2-3, the full variable domain reads NAGVMQNPRHLVRRRGQEARLRCSPMKGHSHVYWYRQLPEEGLKFMVYLQKENIIDESGMPKERFSAEFPKEGPSILRIQQVVRGDSAAYFCASSLPGLGTDTQYFGPGTRLTVL.